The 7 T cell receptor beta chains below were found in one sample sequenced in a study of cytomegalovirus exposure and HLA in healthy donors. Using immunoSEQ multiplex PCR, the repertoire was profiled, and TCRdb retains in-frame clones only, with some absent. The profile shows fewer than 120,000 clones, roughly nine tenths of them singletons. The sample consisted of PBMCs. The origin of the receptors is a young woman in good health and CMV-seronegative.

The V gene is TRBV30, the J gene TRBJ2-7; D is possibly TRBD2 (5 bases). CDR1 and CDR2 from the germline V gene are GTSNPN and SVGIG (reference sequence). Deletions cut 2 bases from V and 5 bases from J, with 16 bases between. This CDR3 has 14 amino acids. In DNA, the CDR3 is TGTGCCTGGAGTTCTAGCCCAGCCTCGGACGAGCAGTACTTC. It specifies CAWSSSPASDEQYF.

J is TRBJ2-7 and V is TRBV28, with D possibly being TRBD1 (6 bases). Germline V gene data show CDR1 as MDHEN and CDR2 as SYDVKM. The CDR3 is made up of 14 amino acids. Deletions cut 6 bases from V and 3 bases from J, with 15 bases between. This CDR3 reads CASSPRGRGYEQYF. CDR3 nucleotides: TGTGCCAGCAGCCCCCGTGGCAGGGGCTACGAGCAGTACTTC.

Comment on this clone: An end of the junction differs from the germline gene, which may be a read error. CDR3 protein: CASSSGTGNEKLFF. The CDR3 DNA is TGTGCTAGCAGCTCCGGGACAGGGAATGAAAAACTGTTTTTT. This chain uses TRBV7-7 with TRBJ1-4; 9 nucleotides match TRBD1. The CDR3 is 14 amino acids. Germline-derived CDR1 and CDR2 are SSHAT and FNYEAQ (reference sequence).

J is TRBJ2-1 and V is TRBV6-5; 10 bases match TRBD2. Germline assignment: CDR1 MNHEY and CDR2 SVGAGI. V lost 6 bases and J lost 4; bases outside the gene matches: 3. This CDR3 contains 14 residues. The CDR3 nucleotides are TGTGCCAGCAGCGAGCGGGGGGGGTACAATGAGCAGTTCTTC. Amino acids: CASSERGGYNEQFF.

In DNA, the CDR3 is TGTGCCAGCAGCCCCGGGGCGGGAGGCCACGAGCAGTACTTC. This translates into CASSPGAGGHEQYF. The chain recombines TRBV7-6 with TRBJ2-7; 8 bases agree with TRBD2. The CDR3 is 14 amino acids. Germline V gene data show CDR1 as SGHVS and CDR2 as FNYEAQ. With 5 bases clipped from V and 5 bases from J, the junction kept 8 bases outside the gene matches. The entire variable domain, with the rest obtained from reference TRBV7-6 and TRBJ2-7, is as follows: GAGVSQSPRYKVTKRGQDVALRCDPISGHVSLYWYRQALGQGPEFLTYFNYEAQQDKSGLPNDRFSAERPEGSISTLTIQRTEQRDSAMYRCASSPGAGGHEQYFGPGTRLTVT.

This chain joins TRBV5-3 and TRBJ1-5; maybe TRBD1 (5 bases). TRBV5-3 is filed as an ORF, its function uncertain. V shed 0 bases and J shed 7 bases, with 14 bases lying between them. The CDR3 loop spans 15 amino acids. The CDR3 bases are TGTGCCAGAAGCTTGGCAGGGACTATCGGGCAGCCCCAGCATTTT. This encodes CARSLAGTIGQPQHF.

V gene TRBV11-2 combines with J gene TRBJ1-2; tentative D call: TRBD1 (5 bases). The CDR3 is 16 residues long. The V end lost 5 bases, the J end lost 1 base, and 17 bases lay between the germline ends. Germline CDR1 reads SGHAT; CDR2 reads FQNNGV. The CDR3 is CASSPAGGRDNYGYTF. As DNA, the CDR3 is TGTGCCAGCAGCCCCGCCGGGGGGAGAGATAACTATGGCTACACCTTC.